This paragraph reports one TCR beta chain. The antigen is undetermined. The data derive from a study of long-term antiretroviral therapy in people with HIV. Overall study findings and caveats: Repertoire dominance by clones expanded before ART was seen at all time points. ART was followed by higher diversity that remained below transplant donor controls.

At the survey level, the v3.0 immunoSEQ assay was run. Method: immunoSEQ multiplex PCR; TCRdb's copy keeps in-frame clones and lacks some. This table has around 28,000 clones, 86% appearing once. Per individual, the PBMC samples numbered at least one pre-ART and at least two post-ART. V was shortened by 5 bases and J by 4 bases, with 21 bases between the two germline ends. The CDR3 spans 18 residues. Per the germline V gene, CDR1 is SNHLY and CDR2 is FYNNEI. The specimen was unsorted PBMCs, collected 0.8 years after starting antiretroviral therapy. The receptor comes from a woman under 40 with HIV. This chain connects TRBV2 to TRBJ1-6; no reliable D call. This CDR3 is CASSRLRTVNPYNSPLHF. In DNA, the CDR3 is TGTGCCAGCAGTAGACTACGAACAGTAAATCCTTATAATTCACCCCTCCACTTT.